This paragraph reports one TCR beta chain. This entry comes from a study of T cells after somatic rescue of genetic block. TCRdb keeps only in-frame clones here, not all; method: immunoSEQ multiplex PCR. Found here are 70,000 to 95,000 clones, approximately 90% of them singletons; the top ten hold under 2%. V trimming: 6 bases; J trimming: 2 bases; junction bases outside the gene matches: 7. This CDR3 region has 14 residues. Germline V gene sequence: CDR1 MNHNS, CDR2 SASEGT. Sequenced input: peripheral blood mononuclear cells (PBMCs). This sequence was found in a woman aged 18 to 35. The chain is built from TRBV6-1 and TRBJ2-7, with TRBD2 matching 7 bases. CDR3 sequence reads: CASRFLGGPYEQYF. In nucleotides, the CDR3 is TGTGCCAGCAGGTTTTTGGGAGGGCCCTACGAGCAGTACTTC.